This T cell receptor beta chain derives from a study of blood T cell repertoires in COVID-19. Study-level information: Both acute and convalescent COVID-19 samples were obtained from the United States, Italy and Spain.

Sequenced by immunoSEQ multiplex PCR; TCRdb stores in-frame clones only, minus some. The data hold 300,000 to 350,000 clones, with roughly 90% observed a single time. Germline V CDR1 and CDR2: SEHNR, FQNEAQ (reference sequence). V shed 1 base and J shed 0 bases, with 7 bases lying between them. The CDR3 is 15 residues long. The sequence derives from a woman aged 70-85 years with COVID-19, enrolled during active disease. The sequenced material came from peripheral blood. The V call is TRBV7-9, the J call TRBJ1-3; the D is unclear. The CDR3 loop is CASSLVRSSGNTIYF. The CDR3 DNA sequence: TGTGCCAGCAGCTTAGTCCGGAGCTCTGGAAACACCATATATTTT.